The entry that follows covers one T cell receptor (beta chain) sequence. In this sample, this clone turned up a few times. The target of this receptor is not known. Base quality data are lacking; no much larger clone is found one base away. The entire amount of isolated RNA was reverse transcribed using the High Capacity cDNA Reverse Transcription Kit, so the sequenced TCRB transcripts were expressed ones. Deep immunoSEQ sequencing was performed on naive, central memory and regulatory T cell samples, with an average of around 3.5 million total reads per sample. After sorted cells were lysed in RLT buffer, RNA was extracted with DNase-treated RNeasy Micro or Mini kits, with the choice depending on cell number. Each cell subset was processed on its own to prevent cross-contamination, while patient and healthy donor samples were processed together. TCRB sequences were amplified from cDNA with the immunoSEQ multiplex PCR, producing 87-bp fragments spanning the CDR3 region. Sequencing of the amplicons was done on the Illumina HiSeq platform. Under the source paper's analysis protocol: Synthetic template baselines were used to correct PCR bias computationally, reads within Hamming distance 2 were collapsed together, and singletons that could not be merged were discarded. Reads were aligned against IMGT so that V, D and J genes, CDR3 length and insertions or deletions at six rearrangement sites could be assigned. Within each subset, clonotype counts were normalized to sorted cell number, and only after that were true diversity and Gini coefficients computed with the tcR R package. The overlap coefficient, calculated on TCRB nucleotide sequences, was used to measure repertoire sharing. Out-of-frame TCRB sequences from naive cells were analyzed to stand in for the pre-selection repertoire. TCRdb mirrors the immuneACCESS table, restricted to in-frame sequences. Some clones are absent from its copies; in checked studies, under half trace to an unresolved V gene, and the reason for the others is unknown. V and J calls and clone size come straight from that table; D and trimming were deduced from the DNA. The sample profile shows about 280,000 clones; around 16% of them were found once. The ten largest clones capture roughly 0.015% of the sample.

The sample belongs to a study of beta chain features in type 1 diabetes (dated by TCRdb to 2017 to 2018). Describing the broader study: Patients and healthy donors did not differ in mean age, gender distribution, total cell number or subset yield. A total of 85 million to 140 million sorted cells were examined across all samples, and the number of cells per subset was strongly correlated with RNA yield. In the study, recently diagnosed type 1 diabetes patients and matched healthy donors were compared on the TCRB repertoires of their sorted circulating CD4+ T cell subsets. Regulatory and stem cell-like memory subsets were obtained from only 8 patients and roughly eight healthy donors, while naive and central memory subsets were obtained from all 28 donors. Study-wide findings and limitations: At VDJ recombination sites, patients with type 1 diabetes made fewer insertions and deleted more nucleotides, a pattern implying thymic rearrangement abnormalities. Sequencing cDNA rather than genomic DNA could over-represent highly expressing activated cells, although activation and CD3 levels did not differ between groups. Type 1 diabetes patients showed a moderate but significant shortening of TCRB CDR3 length in all four CD4+ subsets. PCR might favor shorter templates, but patient and control samples were amplified and corrected together, so any skew would affect both groups equally. Only small numbers of individuals were included in the HLA sub-analyses, which left unresolved whether HLA type had any influence on TCRB rearrangement. Naive, central memory and regulatory TCRB repertoires appeared more similar among patients than among healthy donors.

V is shortened by 1 base, J by 2 bases, and the region joining them spans 11 bases. The CDR3 numbers 15 residues from cysteine through phenylalanine. Of the read, only the CDR3 DNA is kept; its 45 bases are in frame from base 1. The germline V gene supplies CDR1 SGDLS and CDR2 YYNGEE. Each donor gave one peripheral blood draw, approximately 110 mL on average, collected into heparinised tubes. A BD FACSAria II and a panel including CD45RO, CCR7, CD25, CD127, CD95 and CD27 were used to sort naive, central memory, regulatory and stem cell-like memory CD4+ T cells. Every sorted population had a purity above 98%. Right away, PBMCs were isolated by Lymphoprep density gradient centrifugation and were stained directly, with no culture step. Samples were stained and sorted in pairs, with one healthy donor and one patient per experiment, so that batch effects were minimized.

The receptor's source is a man aged 18 to 35 with type 1 diabetes. The specimen was naive CD4+ T cells from blood. The intended sense of this specimen's cell subset or site label: true naive CD4+ T cells. The sequence joins TRBV9 to TRBJ2-3; TRBD2 is a possible D gene, resting on 5 matching bases. CDR3 protein: CASSVRSEVTDTQYF. In nucleotides, the sequence is TGTGCCAGCAGCGTAAGGTCGGAGGTCACAGATACGCAGTATTTT.